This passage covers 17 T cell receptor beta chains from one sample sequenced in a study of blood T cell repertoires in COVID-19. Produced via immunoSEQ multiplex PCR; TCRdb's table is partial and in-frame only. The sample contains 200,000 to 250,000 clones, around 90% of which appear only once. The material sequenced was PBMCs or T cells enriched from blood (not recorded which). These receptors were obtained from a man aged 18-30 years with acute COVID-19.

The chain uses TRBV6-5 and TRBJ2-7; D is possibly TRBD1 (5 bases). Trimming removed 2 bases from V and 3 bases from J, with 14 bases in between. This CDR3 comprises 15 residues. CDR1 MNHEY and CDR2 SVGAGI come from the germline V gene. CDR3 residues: CASSYRAGSNYEQYF. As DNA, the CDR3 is TGTGCCAGCAGTTACCGTGCAGGGTCCAACTACGAGCAGTACTTC.

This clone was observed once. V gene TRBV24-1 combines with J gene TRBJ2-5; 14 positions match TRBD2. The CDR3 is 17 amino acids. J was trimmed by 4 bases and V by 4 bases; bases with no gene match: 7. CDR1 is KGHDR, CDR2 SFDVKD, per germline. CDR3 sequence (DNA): TGTGCCACCAGTGACCCGGGGACTAGCGGGAGTCTAGAGACCCAGTACTTC. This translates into CATSDPGTSGSLETQYF.

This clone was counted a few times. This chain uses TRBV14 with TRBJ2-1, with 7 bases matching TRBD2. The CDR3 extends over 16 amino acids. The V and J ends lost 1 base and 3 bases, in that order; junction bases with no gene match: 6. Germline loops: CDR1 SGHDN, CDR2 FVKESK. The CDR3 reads CASSQVTGLHYNEQFF. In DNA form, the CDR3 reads TGTGCCAGCAGCCAAGTTACGGGACTACACTACAATGAGCAGTTCTTC.

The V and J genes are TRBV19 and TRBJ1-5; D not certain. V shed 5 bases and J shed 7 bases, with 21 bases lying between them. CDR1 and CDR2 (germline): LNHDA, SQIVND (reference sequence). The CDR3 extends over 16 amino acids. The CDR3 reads CASSPMRASPTQPQHF. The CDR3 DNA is TGTGCCAGTAGTCCAATGAGAGCGTCTCCCACCCAGCCCCAGCATTTT.

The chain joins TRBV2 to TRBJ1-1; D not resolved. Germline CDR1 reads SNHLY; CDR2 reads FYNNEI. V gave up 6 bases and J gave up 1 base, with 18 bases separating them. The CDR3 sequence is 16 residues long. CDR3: CASSPLAGIPNTEAFF. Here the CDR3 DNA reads TGTGCCAGCAGCCCCCTGGCGGGGATACCGAACACTGAAGCTTTCTTT.

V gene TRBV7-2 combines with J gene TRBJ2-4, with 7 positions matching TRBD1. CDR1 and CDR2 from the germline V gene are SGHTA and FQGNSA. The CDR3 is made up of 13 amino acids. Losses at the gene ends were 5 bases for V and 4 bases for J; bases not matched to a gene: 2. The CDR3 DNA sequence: TGTGCCAGCAGCCGGGGACAGAAAAACATTCAGTACTTC. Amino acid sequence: CASSRGQKNIQYF.

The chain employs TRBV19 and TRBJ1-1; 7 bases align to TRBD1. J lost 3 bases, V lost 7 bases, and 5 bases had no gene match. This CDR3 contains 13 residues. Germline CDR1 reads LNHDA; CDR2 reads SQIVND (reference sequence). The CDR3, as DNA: TGTGCCAGTACCCATACAGGGGACACTGAAGCTTTCTTT. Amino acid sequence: CASTHTGDTEAFF.

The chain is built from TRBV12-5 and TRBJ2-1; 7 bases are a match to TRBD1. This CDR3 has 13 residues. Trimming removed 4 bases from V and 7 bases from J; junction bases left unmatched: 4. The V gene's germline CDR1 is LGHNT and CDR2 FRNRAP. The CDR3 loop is CASGSFRGNEQFF. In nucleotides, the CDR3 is TGTGCTAGTGGTTCGTTCAGGGGGAATGAGCAGTTCTTC. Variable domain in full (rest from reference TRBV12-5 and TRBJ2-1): DARVTQTPRHKVTEMGQEVTMRCQPILGHNTVFWYRQTMMQGLELLAYFRNRAPLDDSGMPKDRFSAEMPDATLATLKIQPSEPRDSAVYFCASGSFRGNEQFFGPGTRLTVL.

DNA for the CDR3: TGTGCCAGCAGTTCCGGGAGCAATCAGCCCCAGCATTTT. This sequence encodes CASSSGSNQPQHF. The chain couples TRBV27 to TRBJ1-5; D remains unclear. Germline V gene sequence: CDR1 MNHEY, CDR2 SMNVEV (reference sequence). The V end lost 4 bases, the J end lost 1 base, and 5 bases lay between the germline ends. The CDR3 totals 13 residues.

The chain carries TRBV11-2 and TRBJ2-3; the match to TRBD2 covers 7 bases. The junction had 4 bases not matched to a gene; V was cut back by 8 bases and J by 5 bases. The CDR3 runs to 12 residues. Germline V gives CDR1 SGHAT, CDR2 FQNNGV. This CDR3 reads CASRGEGDTQYF. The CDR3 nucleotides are TGTGCCAGCCGTGGGGAGGGAGATACGCAGTATTTT.

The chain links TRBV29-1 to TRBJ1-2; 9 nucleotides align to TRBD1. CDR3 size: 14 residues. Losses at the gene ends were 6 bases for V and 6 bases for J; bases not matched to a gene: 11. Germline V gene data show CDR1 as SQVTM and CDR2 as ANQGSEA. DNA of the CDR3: TGCAGCGTGACGGCAGGGGACAGGGAAAATGGCTACACCTTC. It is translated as CSVTAGDRENGYTF.

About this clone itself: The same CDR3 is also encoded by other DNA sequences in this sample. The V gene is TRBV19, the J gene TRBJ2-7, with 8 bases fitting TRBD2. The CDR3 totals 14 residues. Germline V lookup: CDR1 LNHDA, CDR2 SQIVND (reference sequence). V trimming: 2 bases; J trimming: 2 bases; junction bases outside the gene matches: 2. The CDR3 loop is CASSITSGPYEQYF. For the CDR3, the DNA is TGTGCCAGTAGTATAACTAGCGGACCCTACGAGCAGTACTTC. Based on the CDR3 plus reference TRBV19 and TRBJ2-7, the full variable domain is DGGITQSPKYLFRKEGQNVTLSCEQNLNHDAMYWYRQDPGQGLRLIYYSQIVNDFQKGDIAEGYSVSREKKESFPLTVTSAQKNPTAFYLCASSITSGPYEQYFGPGTRLTVT.

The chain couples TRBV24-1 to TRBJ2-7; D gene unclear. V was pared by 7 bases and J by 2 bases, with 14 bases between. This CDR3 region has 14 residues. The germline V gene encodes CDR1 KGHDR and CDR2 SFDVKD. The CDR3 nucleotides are TGTGCCACCAGCCAAAGAGGTAAGGCCTACGAGCAGTACTTC. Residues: CATSQRGKAYEQYF.

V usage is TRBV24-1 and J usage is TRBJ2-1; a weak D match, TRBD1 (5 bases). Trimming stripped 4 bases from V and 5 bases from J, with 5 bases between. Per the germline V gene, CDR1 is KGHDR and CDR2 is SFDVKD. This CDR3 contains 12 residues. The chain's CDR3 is CATSDRDNEQFF. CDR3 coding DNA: TGTGCCACCAGTGACAGGGACAATGAGCAGTTCTTC.

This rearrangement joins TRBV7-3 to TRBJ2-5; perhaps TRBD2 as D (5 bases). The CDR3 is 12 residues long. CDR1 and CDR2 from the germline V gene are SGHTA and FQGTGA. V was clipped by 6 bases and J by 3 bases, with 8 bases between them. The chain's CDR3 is CASSTRKETQYF. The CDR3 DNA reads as TGTGCCAGCAGTACTAGAAAAGAGACCCAGTACTTC.

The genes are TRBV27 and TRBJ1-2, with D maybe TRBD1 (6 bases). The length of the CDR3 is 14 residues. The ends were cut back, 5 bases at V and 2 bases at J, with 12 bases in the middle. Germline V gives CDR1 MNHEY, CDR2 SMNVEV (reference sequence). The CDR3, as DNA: TGTGCCAGCAGTCCGGGGGGGGGCAACTATGGCTACACCTTC. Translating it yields CASSPGGGNYGYTF.

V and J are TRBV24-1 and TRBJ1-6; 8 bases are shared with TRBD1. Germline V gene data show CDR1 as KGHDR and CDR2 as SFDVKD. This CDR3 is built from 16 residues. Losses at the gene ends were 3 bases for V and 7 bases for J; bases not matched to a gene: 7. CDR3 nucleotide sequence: TGTGCCACCAGTGATCCGCGACAGGGGTTAAATTCACCCCTCCACTTT. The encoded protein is CATSDPRQGLNSPLHF.